This T cell receptor beta chain was observed in a study of cytomegalovirus exposure and HLA in healthy donors. A multiplex PCR was run with 60 Vbeta primers and 13 Jbeta primers. Here immunoSEQ multiplex PCR was the method, and the copy in TCRdb shows in-frame clones only, minus some. The table shows around 45,000 clones, with 70% to 80% occurring only once. J lost 3 bases, V lost 8 bases, and 4 bases had no gene match. The CDR3 runs to 13 residues. Looked up from germline, CDR1 is SNHLY and CDR2 is FYNNEI. Comment on this clone: What it binds is not known.

Study results and limitations: In a later analysis, TCR beta V- and J-gene trimming was associated with a missense DCLRE1C variant.

Specimen: PBMCs. The receptor's source is a young man in good health and CMV-seronegative. The chain combines TRBV2 with TRBJ1-3, with 7 bases identical to TRBD1. The CDR3 DNA follows: TGTGCCAGCTCTCGGGACAGTGGAAACACCATATATTTT. Protein: CASSRDSGNTIYF.